This T cell receptor (beta chain) was identified in a study of blood T cell repertoires in COVID-19. Study context: T cells, B-cell-depleted T cells, or PBMCs supplied cDNA or gDNA.

Authors' processing steps: Counts of nucleated cells, estimated from reference gene primer amplification, were obtained. Sequenced by immunoSEQ multiplex PCR; TCRdb stores in-frame clones only, minus some. The V and J calls and the clone size are those of that table, but D and trimming were determined from the DNA. This table holds under 250,000 clones, under 95% found once. Trimming cost V 4 bases and J 7 bases; bases outside gene matches: 9. This CDR3 comprises 15 residues. Germline CDR1 is SEHNR and CDR2 is FQNEAQ (reference sequence). Material: peripheral blood. V is TRBV7-9 and J is TRBJ1-5; 8 nucleotides agree with TRBD1. The receptor comes from a man between 25 and 39 years old with acute or convalescent COVID-19. This CDR3 reads CASSSGQGRRQPQHF. CDR3 nucleotide sequence: TGTGCCAGCAGCTCCGGACAGGGCCGTCGCCAGCCCCAGCATTTT.